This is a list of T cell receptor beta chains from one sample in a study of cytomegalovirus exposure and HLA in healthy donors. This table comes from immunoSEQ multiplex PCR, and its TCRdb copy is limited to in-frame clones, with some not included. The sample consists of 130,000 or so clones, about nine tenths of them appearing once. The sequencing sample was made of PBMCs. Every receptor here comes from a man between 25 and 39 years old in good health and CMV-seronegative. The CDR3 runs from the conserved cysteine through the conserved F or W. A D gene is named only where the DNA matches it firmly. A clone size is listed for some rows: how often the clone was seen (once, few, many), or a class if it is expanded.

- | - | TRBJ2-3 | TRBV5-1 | CASSLTANPTDTQYF | TGCGCCAGCAGCCTGACAGCTAATCCCACAGATACGCAGTATTTT
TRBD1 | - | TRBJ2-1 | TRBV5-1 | CASSLTGGSYNEQFF | TGCGCCAGCAGCTTGACAGGGGGTTCCTACAATGAGCAGTTCTTC
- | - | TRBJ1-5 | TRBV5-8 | CASSFTGNQPQHF | TGTGCCAGCAGCTTCACAGGGAATCAGCCCCAGCATTTT
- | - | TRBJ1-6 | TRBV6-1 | CASSEKILSYGSPLHF | TGTGCCAGCAGTGAAAAAATTTTGTCGTACGGTTCACCCCTCCACTTT
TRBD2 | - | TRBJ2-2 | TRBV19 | CASSTSSGENTGELFF | TGTGCCAGTAGTACCTCTAGCGGGGAGAACACCGGGGAGCTGTTTTTT
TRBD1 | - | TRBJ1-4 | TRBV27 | CASSLSQGGYEKLFF | TGTGCCAGCAGTTTATCACAGGGGGGTTACGAAAAACTGTTTTTT
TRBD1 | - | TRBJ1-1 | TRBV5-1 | CASSLGGQGETEAFF | TGCGCCAGCAGCTTGGGCGGACAGGGTGAGACTGAAGCTTTCTTT
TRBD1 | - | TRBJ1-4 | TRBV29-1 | CSATAGGREKLFF | TGCAGCGCCACAGCAGGGGGCAGGGAAAAACTGTTTTTT
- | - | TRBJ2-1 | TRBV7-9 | CASSFSSVYNEQFF | TGTGCCAGCAGCTTTTCTAGTGTCTACAATGAGCAGTTCTTC
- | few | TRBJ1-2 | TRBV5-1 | CASSLTQGSYGYTF | TGCGCCAGCAGCTTGACGCAGGGGAGCTATGGCTACACCTTC
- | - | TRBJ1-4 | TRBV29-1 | CSVQDWESDEKLFF | TGCAGCGTCCAAGATTGGGAGTCCGATGAAAAACTGTTTTTT
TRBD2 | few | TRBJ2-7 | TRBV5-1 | CASSLDLAGVSYEQYF | TGCGCCAGCAGCTTGGATTTAGCGGGGGTCTCCTACGAGCAGTACTTC
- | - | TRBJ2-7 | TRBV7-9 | CASSLLYEQYF | TGTGCCAGCAGCTTGTTATACGAGCAGTACTTC
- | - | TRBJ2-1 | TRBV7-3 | CASSPRQGNEQFF | TGTGCCAGCAGCCCACGACAAGGCAATGAGCAGTTCTTC
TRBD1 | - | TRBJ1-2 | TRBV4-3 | CASSPRTGGHYGYTF | TGCGCCAGCAGCCCCCGGACAGGGGGGCACTATGGCTACACCTTC
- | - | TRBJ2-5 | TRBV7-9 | CASRAGVGETQYF | TGTGCCAGCAGGGCAGGGGTAGGAGAGACCCAGTACTTC
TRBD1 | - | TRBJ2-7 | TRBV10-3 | CATTDPGQVTYEQYF | TGTGCCACCACGGACCCGGGACAGGTTACCTACGAGCAGTACTTC
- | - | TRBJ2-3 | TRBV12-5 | CASELPYTDTQYF | TGTGCTAGTGAACTACCATACACAGATACGCAGTATTTT
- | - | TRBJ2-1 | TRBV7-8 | CASSLEGGYNEQFF | TGTGCCAGCAGCTTAGAGGGGGGGTACAATGAGCAGTTCTTC
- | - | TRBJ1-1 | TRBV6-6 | CASSHQVYPMNTEAFF | TGTGCCAGCAGTCATCAGGTTTACCCAATGAACACTGAAGCTTTCTTT
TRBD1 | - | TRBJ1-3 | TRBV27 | CASSPRGNSGNTIYF | TGTGCCAGCAGCCCCAGGGGGAACTCTGGAAACACCATATATTTT
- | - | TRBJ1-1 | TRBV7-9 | CASSYTREAFF | TGTGCCAGCAGTTACACACGCGAAGCTTTCTTT
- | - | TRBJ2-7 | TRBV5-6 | CASSFYARPGQAYEQYF | TGTGCCAGCAGCTTCTATGCTCGTCCGGGACAAGCCTACGAGCAGTACTTC
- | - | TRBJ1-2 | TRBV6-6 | CASSDQGRGYTF | TGTGCCAGCAGTGACCAGGGGAGAGGCTACACCTTC
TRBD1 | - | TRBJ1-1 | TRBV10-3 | CAISDSDRAGTEAFF | TGTGCCATCAGTGATTCGGACAGGGCTGGAACTGAAGCTTTCTTT
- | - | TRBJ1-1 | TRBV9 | CASSVGGRTEAFF | TGTGCCAGCAGCGTAGGGGGGAGGACTGAAGCTTTCTTT
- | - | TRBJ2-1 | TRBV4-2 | CASSQDQRALSSYNEQFF | TGTGCCAGCAGCCAAGATCAGAGGGCGCTTAGCTCCTACAATGAGCAGTTCTTC
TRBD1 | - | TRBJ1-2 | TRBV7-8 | CASSSTGGRVSGYTF | TGTGCCAGCAGCTCTACAGGGGGCAGGGTTTCGGGCTACACCTTC